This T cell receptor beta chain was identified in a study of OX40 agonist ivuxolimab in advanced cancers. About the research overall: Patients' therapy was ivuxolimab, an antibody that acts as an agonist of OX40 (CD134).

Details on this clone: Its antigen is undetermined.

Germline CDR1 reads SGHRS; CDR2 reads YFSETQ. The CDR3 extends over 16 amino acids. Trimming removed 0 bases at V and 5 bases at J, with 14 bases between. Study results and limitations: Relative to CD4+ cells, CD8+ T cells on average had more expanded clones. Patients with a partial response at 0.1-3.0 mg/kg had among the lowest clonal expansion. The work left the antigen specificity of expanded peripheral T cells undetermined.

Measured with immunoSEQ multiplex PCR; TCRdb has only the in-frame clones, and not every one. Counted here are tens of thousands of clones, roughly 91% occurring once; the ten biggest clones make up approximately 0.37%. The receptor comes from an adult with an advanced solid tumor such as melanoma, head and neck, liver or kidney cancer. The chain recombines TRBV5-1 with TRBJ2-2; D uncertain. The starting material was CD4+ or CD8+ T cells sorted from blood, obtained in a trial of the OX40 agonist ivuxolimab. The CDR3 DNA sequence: TGCGCCAGCAGCTTGGTGTCGATCTATGGAACCGGGGAGCTGTTTTTT. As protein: CASSLVSIYGTGELFF.